These 28 T cell receptor beta chains were all obtained from the same sample, sequenced in a study of blood T cell repertoires in COVID-19. Here immunoSEQ multiplex PCR was the method, and the copy in TCRdb shows in-frame clones only, minus some. The table lists about 130,000 clones, around 80% of them singletons, with 12% in the top ten. Sequencing was done on a sample of peripheral blood. These receptors were taken from an older woman with acute or convalescent COVID-19.

This clone was detected once. The chain recombines TRBV27 with TRBJ2-5; 7 bases match TRBD2. CDR1 MNHEY and CDR2 SMNVEV come from the germline V gene (reference sequence). This CDR3 has 14 amino acids. The V segment lost 4 bases and the J segment 4 bases; nucleotides outside the gene matches: 6. The CDR3: CASSWLGGLETQYF. For the CDR3, the DNA is TGTGCCAGCAGTTGGTTGGGAGGGTTAGAGACCCAGTACTTC.

V and J are TRBV19 and TRBJ1-5; a possible D gene is TRBD1 (6 bases). This CDR3 is 18 amino acids long. Germline-derived CDR1 and CDR2 are LNHDA and SQIVND (reference sequence). V was trimmed by 6 bases and J by 1 base, leaving 22 bases between them. The CDR3 spells CASSPIWTRGESNQPQHF. CDR3 nucleotide sequence: TGTGCCAGTAGCCCAATATGGACCAGGGGAGAAAGCAATCAGCCCCAGCATTTT.

The chain has TRBV6-5 and TRBJ2-7; TRBD1 is a possible D gene (6 bases). The V end lost 11 bases, the J end lost 0 bases, and 11 bases lay between the germline ends. This CDR3 comprises 12 residues. The germline V gene has CDR1 MNHEY and CDR2 SVGAGI. This chain's CDR3 is CAGGQYSYEQYF. The CDR3 nucleotides are TGTGCCGGTGGACAGTACTCCTACGAGCAGTACTTC.

This sequence joins TRBV14 and TRBJ2-7; tentative D call: TRBD1 (5 bases). From germline, CDR1 is SGHDN and CDR2 FVKESK. V was clipped by 9 bases and J by 7 bases, with 19 bases between them. The CDR3 contains 13 residues. The CDR3 loop reads CASGVGMGREQYF. The CDR3 nucleotides are TGTGCCAGTGGAGTTGGAATGGGGCGGGAGCAGTACTTC.

The CDR3 DNA reads TGTGCCAGCTCACCAGACACAAACTATGGCTACACCTTC. As protein: CASSPDTNYGYTF. The gene calls are TRBV18 and TRBJ1-2; the D is unclear. V lost 2 bases, J lost 2 bases, and 6 bases lay in between. The CDR3 is 13 residues long. From germline, CDR1 is KGHSH and CDR2 LQKENI.

This clone was detected once. The J gene is TRBJ2-5, the V gene TRBV7-2, with 11 bases matching TRBD1. In germline, CDR1 is SGHTA, CDR2 FQGNSA. J gave up 6 bases and V 5 bases, and 14 bases lay outside the gene matches. The CDR3 has 17 amino acids. The CDR3 is CASSPSPGQGASQTQYF. The CDR3 region has the DNA TGTGCCAGCAGCCCCTCCCCCGGACAGGGGGCCAGTCAGACCCAGTACTTC.

The rearrangement links TRBV2 to TRBJ1-2; D call uncertain. The CDR3 loop spans 12 amino acids. Germline values: CDR1 SNHLY, CDR2 FYNNEI. Deletions cut 1 base from V and 4 bases from J, with 4 bases between. The CDR3 sequence: CASSEESYGYTF. As DNA, the CDR3 is TGTGCCAGCAGTGAAGAGAGCTATGGCTACACCTTC.

V and J are TRBV24-1 and TRBJ2-1; TRBD2 matches 8 bases. The CDR3 sequence is 16 residues long. V dropped 6 bases and J dropped 5; count of bases not matched to a gene: 11. Germline-derived CDR1 and CDR2 are KGHDR and SFDVKD. The CDR3 nucleotides are TGTGCCACCAGTACTCCCCCCGGCGGGGGGCACAATGAGCAGTTCTTC. Encoded protein: CATSTPPGGGHNEQFF.

This clone was seen a handful of times. The rearrangement links TRBV5-1 to TRBJ1-3; no firm D call. The germline V gene encodes CDR1 SGHRS and CDR2 YFSETQ. There are 15 residues in the CDR3. The ends were cut back, 0 bases at V and 3 bases at J, with 10 bases in the middle. CDR3 nucleotides: TGCGCCAGCAGCTTGGAACCAGGCGTTGGAAACACCATATATTTT. Translated: CASSLEPGVGNTIYF.

V is TRBV30 and J is TRBJ1-5, with 8 bases aligning to TRBD1. Germline CDR1 reads GTSNPN; CDR2 reads SVGIG (reference sequence). There are 13 residues in the CDR3. Unmatched junction bases numbered 2, after V lost 5 bases and J lost 2 bases. DNA of the CDR3: TGTGCCTGGGGACAGGGCGGCAATCAGCCCCAGCATTTT. Translated: CAWGQGGNQPQHF.

The rearrangement joins TRBV19 to TRBJ2-2; 7 nucleotides align to TRBD2. With V trimmed by 7 bases and J by 1 base, 6 bases remained unmatched. The CDR3 sequence is 15 residues long. Germline-derived CDR1 and CDR2 are LNHDA and SQIVND (reference sequence). The CDR3 reads CASMGGFMNTGELFF. CDR3 DNA sequence: TGTGCCAGTATGGGAGGGTTCATGAACACCGGGGAGCTGTTTTTT.

The rearrangement uses TRBV2 and TRBJ2-7; D perhaps matches TRBD2 (6 bases). Germline assignment: CDR1 SNHLY and CDR2 FYNNEI. The CDR3 contains 16 residues. The germline V and J ends were trimmed by 6 bases and 1 base, with 19 bases remaining between them. The CDR3 here is CASREGWPGKSYEQYF. In nucleotides, the CDR3 is TGTGCCAGCAGGGAGGGCTGGCCGGGGAAGTCCTACGAGCAGTACTTC.

This chain joins TRBV5-1 and TRBJ2-2; D remains ambiguous. Germline V gene lookup returns CDR1 SGHRS and CDR2 YFSETQ. The CDR3 spans 14 residues. The ends were cut back, 1 base at V and 5 bases at J, with 9 bases in the middle. The CDR3 here is CASSLNSLTGELFF. CDR3 DNA sequence: TGCGCCAGCAGCTTGAACTCTCTGACCGGGGAGCTGTTTTTT.

The chain joins TRBV1 to TRBJ1-2; no check of the table's D call, TRBD1, against the DNA was made. TRBV1 is assigned pseudogene status. The CDR3 length is 14 residues. This CDR3 is CTSSQEGDSYGYTF. The CDR3, as DNA: TGCACCAGCAGCCAAGAAGGGGACAGCTATGGCTACACCTTC.

This chain connects TRBV2 to TRBJ1-4; D remains ambiguous. The CDR3 spans 13 residues. Trimming shortened V by 7 bases and J by 5 bases, and 11 bases separated the two germline ends. Per germline, CDR1 SNHLY and CDR2 FYNNEI. CDR3 in DNA: TGTGCCAGCAAGGCCCGAGGGAATGAAAAACTGTTTTTT. Encoded protein: CASKARGNEKLFF.

On this clone itself: Other DNA sequences of this sample code for an identical CDR3. The chain uses TRBV1 and TRBJ1-2; no DNA check was done on the table's D call, TRBD1. TRBV1 is marked as a pseudogene. This CDR3 has 13 amino acids. CDR3 bases: TGCACCAGCAGTCTGCTGGGGGCTAATGGCTACACCTTC. This gives the protein CTSSLLGANGYTF.

The gene calls are TRBV10-2 and TRBJ2-1, with 10 bases identical to TRBD2. V gave up 11 bases and J gave up 4 bases; unmatched junction bases: 5. The CDR3 is made up of 13 amino acids. Germline CDR1 WSHSY, CDR2 SAAADI. CDR3 protein: CAGASGGYNEQFF. In DNA, the CDR3 is TGCGCCGGTGCTAGCGGGGGATACAATGAGCAGTTCTTC.

The rearrangement uses TRBV2 and TRBJ1-6; D is possibly TRBD1 (6 bases). V gave up 4 bases and J gave up 10 bases, with 14 bases separating them. Germline V gene lookup returns CDR1 SNHLY and CDR2 FYNNEI. This CDR3 is 14 amino acids long. CDR3 amino acids: CASSGGHQESPLHF. As DNA, the CDR3 is TGTGCCAGCAGTGGGGGACACCAAGAATCACCCCTCCACTTT.

This chain links TRBV19 with TRBJ2-1, with a possible D match to TRBD1 (6 bases). CDR3 size: 14 residues. Trimming stripped 5 bases from V and 7 bases from J, with 15 bases between. The germline CDR1 and CDR2 sequences are LNHDA and SQIVND (reference sequence). The CDR3 DNA follows: TGTGCCAGTAGTGGTACAGGGTTCGGAAATGAGCAGTTCTTC. It is translated as CASSGTGFGNEQFF.

This chain connects TRBV4-1 to TRBJ2-3; 8 nucleotides match TRBD2. CDR1 is MGHRA and CDR2 is YSYEKL in the germline V gene. The CDR3 spans 17 residues. The V segment lost 4 bases and the J segment 5 bases; nucleotides outside the gene matches: 14. The chain's CDR3 is CASSRGKLAREVDTQYF. The CDR3 coding sequence is TGCGCCAGCAGCCGTGGGAAACTAGCGCGGGAGGTAGATACGCAGTATTTT.

The CDR3 nucleotides read TGTGCCAGCAGCTTTCGAGAACTCGACTACTACACCTTC. This gives the protein CASSFRELDYYTF. V is TRBV7-8 and J is TRBJ1-2; D is unclear. Germline values: CDR1 SGHVS, CDR2 FQNEAQ. The CDR3 contains 13 residues. Trimming left V 3 bases short and J 10 bases short, with 15 bases between.

The chain has TRBV28 and TRBJ1-5, with TRBD1 as a possible D gene (6 bases). Trimming cost V 3 bases and J 5 bases, with 11 bases left between them. This CDR3 region has 14 residues. Germline V lookup: CDR1 MDHEN, CDR2 SYDVKM. For the CDR3, the DNA is TGTGCCAGCAGTTTTGGGGCAGGGGATCAGCCCCAGCATTTT. It specifies CASSFGAGDQPQHF.

V usage is TRBV7-9 and J usage is TRBJ1-5; D is unresolved. V lost 0 bases to trimming and J lost 5 bases, with 5 bases between them. The germline V gene encodes CDR1 SEHNR and CDR2 FQNEAQ (reference sequence). The length of the CDR3 is 13 residues. As DNA, the CDR3 is TGTGCCAGCAGCTTAGCGGACTATCAGCCCCAGCATTTT. This translates into CASSLADYQPQHF.

The chain carries TRBV5-5 and TRBJ1-2; 10 nucleotides match TRBD1. Per the germline V gene, CDR1 is SGHKS and CDR2 is YYEKEE (reference sequence). There are 13 residues in the CDR3. The V segment lost 3 bases and the J segment 6 bases; nucleotides outside the gene matches: 2. CDR3 amino acids: CASSSGTGDGYTF. CDR3 in DNA: TGTGCCAGCAGCTCAGGGACAGGGGATGGCTACACCTTC.

The chain joins TRBV9 to TRBJ1-2; D gene ambiguous. The length of the CDR3 is 17 residues. V gave up 3 bases and J gave up 7 bases, with 25 bases separating them. Looked up from germline, CDR1 is SGDLS and CDR2 is YYNGEE. CDR3 region: CASSATWGEGGILGYTF. The CDR3 DNA sequence: TGTGCCAGCAGCGCTACCTGGGGTGAGGGAGGGATCCTTGGCTACACCTTC.

This rearrangement joins TRBV19 to TRBJ1-2; no clear D. Germline V lookup: CDR1 LNHDA, CDR2 SQIVND (reference sequence). Trimming removed 0 bases at V and 4 bases at J, with 3 bases between. The CDR3 covers 12 residues. Here the CDR3 DNA reads TGTGCCAGTAGTATAGACGGCTATGGCTACACCTTC. It codes for CASSIDGYGYTF.

The rearrangement links TRBV5-5 to TRBJ1-5, with a weak D call TRBD1 (5 bases). Trimming pared 1 base from V and 3 bases from J, leaving 11 bases between. The V gene's germline CDR1 is SGHKS and CDR2 YYEKEE (reference sequence). This CDR3 comprises 15 residues. CDR3 region: CASSLWGELNQPQHF. CDR3 in DNA: TGTGCCAGCAGCTTGTGGGGGGAACTCAATCAGCCCCAGCATTTT.

V and J are TRBV12-3 or TRBV12-4 and TRBJ2-7, with no clear D. Trimming left V 3 bases short and J 7 bases short, with 10 bases between. The CDR3 loop spans 12 amino acids. The CDR3 reads CASSLSVSEQYF. The CDR3 nucleotides read TGTGCCAGCAGTTTGTCCGTGAGTGAGCAGTACTTC.